This section outlines one T cell receptor beta chain sequence together with its context. It lacks a known antigen. Qualities for individual bases were not recorded, and no much larger clone is one base off. Via the germline V gene, CDR1 is SGHAT and CDR2 FQNNGV. V lost 1 base and J lost 3 bases, and the count of bases not matched to a germline gene is 10. The CDR3 holds 19 amino acids from the cysteine to the phenylalanine. The entry retains the CDR3 DNA only, 57 bases that are in frame from base 1. For the CD8 naive samples, CD45RO-negative cells were positively selected for CCR7, yielding a CD45RA+CCR7+ population from which TemRA cells were excluded. Donors were healthy HIV-negative adults with no recently reported acute infections or vaccinations. Every donor was a Caucasian adult living in Nashville, Tennessee, USA. Blood was obtained by leukapheresis, after which PBMCs were separated by Ficoll-Histopaque density gradient centrifugation and cryopreserved in liquid nitrogen vapor phase. Purity and quantity of every magnetically sorted T cell population were checked by analytical flow cytometry. Genomic DNA was isolated from every sorted fraction and measured by UV absorbance on a Nanodrop 2000c.

The data derive from a study of shared clonotypes between healthy human individuals (TCRdb year 2020). A note on the overall study: The cohort comprised two women and a few men aged 18 to 49 years. For each donor, three plates each were used for CD4 naive and CD4 memory, two plates were used for CD8 naive, and one plate was used for CD8 memory. The study deeply sequenced blood TCR repertoires of about five healthy adults to estimate repertoire size and the extent of clonotype sharing between individuals. To increase sequencing depth and limit assay-specific biases, different laboratories used diverse techniques to prepare libraries and sequence TCR repertoires. Each donor's leukapheresis produced roughly between roughly 0.94 and 9.5 billion PBMCs.

General study outcomes and caveats: Higher generation probabilities were observed for clonotypes shared by all four sorted-subset donors than for non-shared clonotypes. Across a few donors, about 5.2% of naive CD4, around 3.5% of naive CD8, about 2% of memory CD4, and under 0.45% of memory CD8 clonotypes were shared. Sampling was restricted to blood, and TCR repertoires in tissues likely differ from the TCR repertoires found in blood. Naive subsets generally had larger estimated clonotype richness than memory subsets. The genetic and exposure-history diversity represented was limited by the small number of donors. Based on pairwise subsampling, the degree of clonotype sharing among donors was expected to be affected by sequencing depth. Rarefaction of sorted-subset datasets indicated incomplete sequencing despite the large sequencing depth.

Using the deep immunoSEQ assay, multiplex PCR amplified TCR CDR3 regions from genomic DNA. Extracted genomic DNA from each cell subset was distributed evenly across all wells of several immunoSEQ 96-well plates, and each plate was treated as a replicate. For sorted subsets, each replicate PCR was loaded with about 0.2 ug genomic DNA, equivalent to 25,000 to 30,000 T cell genomes. Purified libraries were quantified with a Qubit 3.0 fluorometer, sized on a Bioanalyzer 2100, and re-quantified with the KAPA Library Quantification kit. Each immunoSEQ 96-well plate was sequenced on its own single-read 150-cycle Illumina NextSeq 550 flow cell. The paper's processing steps were these. Because the immunoSEQ output held only junctional sequences and lacked quality scores, the filtering could not match the filtering applied to full-length reads. Sequences were annotated with PyIR, a Python wrapper for IgBLAST v1.9, using IMGT germline references to assign V/J genes and CDR3. Reads were filtered out if the reads had weak V/J assignments (E-value above 1e-6), no CDR3, stop codons, out-of-frame junctions, or ambiguous translated residues. A V3J clonotype was defined by an identical inferred V gene, J gene, and CDR3 amino acid sequence. The percentage overlap between two repertoires was calculated by dividing the number of shared unique clonotypes by the size of the smaller repertoire. RTK rarefaction, the Chao1 estimator, and Recon v2.1 estimates of unobserved clonotypes were used to assess repertoire richness. OLGA was used to compute generation probabilities for all TCRbeta clonotypes that the gDNA method yielded from four donors. As stored in TCRdb, this immuneACCESS dataset retains in-frame rearrangements with V and J assigned. A fraction of the clones does not appear; measured against another copy, unresolved V genes explain less than half of the discrepancy, and the remainder lacks a known reason. V, J and clone size were drawn from that table, and D and trimming were deduced from the DNA. The table for this sample lists about 1.9 million clones; just under 95% of them were counted only once. The top ten clonotypes cover less than 2% of the sample.

The chain couples TRBV11-2 to TRBJ2-7, with 15 bases aligning to TRBD2. The sequence was obtained from a man aged 18 to 30 in good health. Some clones in this sample may be carry-over from other donors' samples. The sample taken for sequencing was naive CD8+ T cells from PBMCs. The cell subset or site label corresponds to: CD45RA+CCR7+. The CDR3 amino acid sequence is: CASSLARPGLAGGGYEQYF. The nucleotide sequence reads as follows: TGTGCCAGCAGCTTAGCCCGGCCGGGACTAGCGGGAGGAGGCTACGAGCAGTACTTC.